These 27 T cell receptor beta chains originate from one sample sequenced in a study of OX40 agonist ivuxolimab in advanced cancers. The data were produced by immunoSEQ multiplex PCR, yet TCRdb's version contains in-frame clones alone and is incomplete. The sample has roughly 50,000 clones, approximately 87% seen once; the top ten hold about 9.3%. The sequencing here drew on CD4+ or CD8+ T cells sorted from blood, taken in a trial of the OX40 agonist ivuxolimab. These receptors originate from an adult with an advanced solid tumor such as melanoma, head and neck, liver or kidney cancer.

The genes are TRBV7-9 and TRBJ2-5; 9 bases fit TRBD1. The CDR3 runs 15 residues. Germline V gives CDR1 SEHNR, CDR2 FQNEAQ (reference sequence). V shed 10 bases, J shed 5 bases, and the junction held 14 bases outside the gene matches. CDR3 coding DNA: TGTGCCAACGGGCCCGAAACAGGGGGCCGGGAGACCCAGTACTTC. This gives the protein CANGPETGGRETQYF. Full variable domain (outside the CDR3, taken from reference TRBV7-9 and TRBJ2-5): DTGVSQNPRHKITKRGQNVTFRCDPISEHNRLYWYRQTLGQGPEFLTYFQNEAQLEKSRLLSDRFSAERPKGSFSTLEIQRTEQGDSAMYLCANGPETGGRETQYFGPGTRLLVL.

The chain recombines TRBV7-8 with TRBJ1-1; D is undetermined. The V and J ends lost 1 base and 1 base respectively, with 10 bases between them. The germline CDR1 and CDR2 sequences are SGHVS and FQNEAQ. The CDR3 totals 15 residues. CDR3 loop: CASSLEWPWNTEAFF. The CDR3 region has the DNA TGTGCCAGCAGCTTAGAATGGCCCTGGAACACTGAAGCTTTCTTT.

This clone was counted many times. The chain combines TRBV28 with TRBJ2-7; perhaps TRBD1 as D (5 bases). V was trimmed by 10 bases and J by 2 bases, leaving 24 bases between them. From germline, CDR1 is MDHEN and CDR2 SYDVKM. CDR3 size: 16 residues. As DNA, the CDR3 is TGTGCCACGAACCTCTTGGGGTGGGGCGTCCCCTACGAGCAGTACTTC. Protein product: CATNLLGWGVPYEQYF.

This clone has a single count. V and J are TRBV19 and TRBJ1-2; 8 bases are shared with TRBD1. The CDR3 covers 15 residues. V dropped 4 bases and J dropped 6; count of bases not matched to a gene: 10. Per the germline V gene, CDR1 is LNHDA and CDR2 is SQIVND (reference sequence). The CDR3 here is CASSTQGAGEDGYTF. As DNA, the CDR3 is TGTGCCAGTAGTACCCAGGGGGCGGGGGAGGATGGCTACACCTTC.

This rearrangement joins TRBV7-2 to TRBJ2-7; 11 nucleotides line up with TRBD2. The V gene end was trimmed by 5 bases and the J gene end by 4 bases; junction bases not matched to a gene: 10. CDR1 SGHTA and CDR2 FQGNSA come from the germline V gene. This CDR3 has 16 residues. The CDR3 region has the DNA TGTGCCAGCAGCGCCCGACTAGCGGGATTTTCATACGAGCAGTACTTC. Its translation is CASSARLAGFSYEQYF. Looking up the rest from reference TRBV7-2 and TRBJ2-7 gives the full variable domain: GAGVSQSPSNKVTEKGKDVELRCDPISGHTALYWYRQSLGQGLEFLIYFQGNSAPDKSGLPSDRFSAERTGGSVSTLTIQRTQQEDSAVYLCASSARLAGFSYEQYFGPGTRLTVT.

This clone was observed a few times. The J gene is TRBJ1-5, the V gene TRBV2, with D unclear. Germline CDR1 and CDR2: SNHLY and FYNNEI. V dropped 4 bases and J dropped 8 bases, with 9 bases sitting between them. This CDR3 spans 12 amino acids. In DNA, the CDR3 is TGTGCCAGCAGTGCGACCGCAGAGCCCCAGCATTTT. It yields the protein CASSATAEPQHF.

The chain is built from TRBV4-1 and TRBJ2-5; possibly TRBD1 or TRBD2 for D (5 bases each). CDR1 is MGHRA and CDR2 is YSYEKL in the germline V gene. Trimming removed 0 bases from V and 2 bases from J, with 10 bases in between. The CDR3 consists of 15 residues. CDR3 DNA sequence: TGCGCCAGCAGCCAAGACGGGACGCTTCAAGAGACCCAGTACTTC. This encodes CASSQDGTLQETQYF.

V gene TRBV9 combines with J gene TRBJ2-7; 14 nucleotides align to TRBD2. Losses at the gene ends were 4 bases for V and 6 bases for J; bases not matched to a gene: 6. Germline lookup yields CDR1 SGDLS and CDR2 YYNGEE. The CDR3 consists of 15 residues. This CDR3 is CASSYGLAGGGEQYF. CDR3 bases: TGTGCCAGCAGCTATGGACTAGCGGGAGGTGGCGAGCAGTACTTC.

The rearrangement joins TRBV9 to TRBJ1-4; the D is unclear. V lost 4 bases and J 8 bases, leaving 12 bases between the germline ends. Per germline, CDR1 SGDLS and CDR2 YYNGEE. CDR3 size: 13 residues. The CDR3: CASSLTTGEKLFF. CDR3 DNA sequence: TGTGCCAGCAGCCTGACTACGGGGGAAAAACTGTTTTTT.

This rearrangement joins TRBV5-8 to TRBJ1-1; D remains ambiguous. V lost 0 bases, J lost 1 base, and 4 bases lay in between. CDR1 and CDR2 from the germline V gene are SGHTS and YDEGEE. The CDR3 runs 13 residues. CDR3: CASSLEPNTEAFF. In DNA form, the CDR3 reads TGTGCCAGCAGCTTGGAACCGAACACTGAAGCTTTCTTT.

This chain's CDR3 is CASSPGHTNTEAFF. The CDR3 DNA reads TGCGCCAGCAGCCCGGGACATACGAACACTGAAGCTTTCTTT. The J gene is TRBJ1-1, the V gene TRBV5-1; a possible D gene is TRBD1 (6 bases). Trimming left V 4 bases short and J 1 base short, with 11 bases between. The germline gives CDR1 SGHRS, CDR2 YFSETQ. The CDR3 has 14 amino acids. The variable domain in full, with the rest retrieved from reference TRBV5-1 and TRBJ1-1, is KAGVTQTPRYLIKTRGQQVTLSCSPISGHRSVSWYQQTPGQGLQFLFEYFSETQRNKGNFPGRFSGRQFSNSRSEMNVSTLELGDSALYLCASSPGHTNTEAFFGQGTRLTVV.

The V and J genes are TRBV7-3 and TRBJ1-3; no clear D gene. CDR1 and CDR2 (germline): SGHTA, FQGTGA. This CDR3 is 16 amino acids long. The germline V and J ends were trimmed by 3 bases and 0 bases, with 12 bases remaining between them. Here the CDR3 DNA reads TGTGCCAGCAGCTTTGGCCCTATCTACTCTGGAAACACCATATATTTT. Its protein is CASSFGPIYSGNTIYF.

The chain recombines TRBV4-2 with TRBJ2-7; possibly TRBD1 or TRBD2 for D (6 bases each). Looked up from germline, CDR1 is LGHNA and CDR2 is YNFKEQ. The V end was cut by 5 bases, the J end by 2 bases, with 19 bases between. The CDR3 covers 16 residues. CDR3 coding DNA: TGTGCCAGCAGCTCCATGACTTGGGGGGCCGCCTACGAGCAGTACTTC. Amino acids: CASSSMTWGAAYEQYF.

This chain connects TRBV5-6 to TRBJ2-1; possibly TRBD1 for D (5 bases). The CDR3 has 15 residues. CDR1 and CDR2 (germline): SGHDT, YYEEEE. The V gene lost 4 bases and the J gene lost 2 bases, with 13 bases spanning the gap. CDR3 protein: CASSPDTFTYNEQFF. The CDR3 region has the DNA TGTGCCAGCAGCCCGGACACCTTCACCTACAATGAGCAGTTCTTC.

The CDR3 loop is CASSQPGQGRNEKLFF. Here the CDR3 DNA reads TGCGCCAGCAGCCAACCTGGCCAGGGGAGGAATGAAAAACTGTTTTTT. J is TRBJ1-4 and V is TRBV4-1, with D maybe TRBD1 (6 bases). The CDR3 totals 16 residues. V was cut by 2 bases and J by 5 bases, with 15 bases left in between. Germline V lookup: CDR1 MGHRA, CDR2 YSYEKL.

This sequence joins TRBV19 and TRBJ2-1, with 8 bases aligning to TRBD2. The CDR3 covers 17 residues. After removal of 4 bases from V and 0 bases from J, the junction contained 8 bases not matched to a gene. Germline V gene lookup returns CDR1 LNHDA and CDR2 SQIVND (reference sequence). CDR3 nucleotides: TGTGCCAGTAGTACCGAATTAGCGGGGATCTCCTACAATGAGCAGTTCTTC. As protein: CASSTELAGISYNEQFF.

The chain carries TRBV11-3 and TRBJ2-1; D not certain. V lost 5 bases and J 4 bases, leaving 15 bases between the germline ends. CDR3 size: 15 residues. Germline assignment: CDR1 SGHNT and CDR2 YENEEA. The chain's CDR3 is CASSLTPDLYNEQFF. DNA of the CDR3: TGTGCCAGCAGCCTCACGCCAGACTTGTACAATGAGCAGTTCTTC.

The J gene is TRBJ2-2, the V gene TRBV5-6; 7 bases are shared with TRBD2. The V and J ends lost 6 bases and 4 bases, in that order; junction bases with no gene match: 15. Germline V CDR1 and CDR2: SGHDT, YYEEEE. The CDR3 has 17 residues. CDR3 protein: CASTGRGRGRITGELFF. The CDR3 DNA reads as TGTGCCAGCACCGGTCGAGGGCGGGGGAGGATCACCGGGGAGCTGTTTTTT. The complete variable domain, with remaining parts taken from reference TRBV5-6 and TRBJ2-2, reads DAGVTQSPTHLIKTRGQQVTLRCSPKSGHDTVSWYQQALGQGPQFIFQYYEEEERQRGNFPDRFSGHQFPNYSSELNVNALLLGDSALYLCASTGRGRGRITGELFFGEGSRLTVL.

This sequence joins TRBV6-5 and TRBJ2-7; 7 bases match TRBD1. CDR1 and CDR2 (germline): MNHEY, SVGAGI. V shed 0 bases and J 5 bases; nucleotides not matched to a gene: 4. This CDR3 comprises 14 residues. CDR3 protein: CASSYSGTANEQYF. The CDR3 DNA reads TGTGCCAGCAGTTACTCAGGGACAGCTAACGAGCAGTACTTC.

CDR3 residues: CASSVGYETGGGEQFF. The CDR3 coding sequence is TGTGCCAGCAGCGTAGGTTATGAGACAGGGGGAGGTGAGCAGTTCTTC. This sequence joins TRBV7-9 and TRBJ2-1; 9 bases line up with TRBD1. From germline, CDR1 is SEHNR and CDR2 FQNEAQ (reference sequence). The CDR3 spans 16 residues. The V gene end was trimmed by 5 bases and the J gene end by 9 bases; junction bases not matched to a gene: 14.

This sequence joins TRBV7-9 and TRBJ2-7; TRBD2 matches 9 bases. Germline CDR1 and CDR2: SEHNR and FQNEAQ (reference sequence). This CDR3 contains 15 residues. With V trimmed by 5 bases and J by 4 bases, 9 bases remained unmatched. CDR3 DNA sequence: TGTGCCAGCAGCAAAGGCCTAGCGGGAAGGTACGAGCAGTACTTC. Translating gives CASSKGLAGRYEQYF. The whole variable domain, filled in from reference TRBV7-9 and TRBJ2-7, reads DTGVSQNPRHKITKRGQNVTFRCDPISEHNRLYWYRQTLGQGPEFLTYFQNEAQLEKSRLLSDRFSAERPKGSFSTLEIQRTEQGDSAMYLCASSKGLAGRYEQYFGPGTRLTVT.

The chain links TRBV7-3 to TRBJ2-3; a possible D gene is TRBD2 (6 bases). V was cut by 4 bases and J by 3 bases, with 14 bases left in between. The CDR3 has 15 amino acids. The germline V gene encodes CDR1 SGHTA and CDR2 FQGTGA. This CDR3 reads CASSSSGGETDTQYF. Here the CDR3 DNA reads TGTGCCAGCAGCTCTTCTGGCGGGGAGACAGATACGCAGTATTTT.

The chain employs TRBV6-5 and TRBJ2-5, with TRBD1 identical over 7 bases. This CDR3 comprises 15 residues. The V gene end was trimmed by 5 bases and the J gene end by 5 bases; junction bases not matched to a gene: 11. Germline V gene sequence: CDR1 MNHEY, CDR2 SVGAGI. CDR3 sequence: CASSPSTGWAETQYF. CDR3 sequence (DNA): TGTGCCAGCAGTCCCTCGACAGGGTGGGCGGAGACCCAGTACTTC.

The chain has TRBV11-3 and TRBJ2-1; maybe TRBD2 (5 bases). The CDR3 spans 13 residues. V was cut by 4 bases and J by 4 bases, with 8 bases left in between. CDR1 is SGHNT, CDR2 YENEEA, per germline. The DNA for the CDR3 is TGTGCCAGCAGCTACGGCGGGTACAATGAGCAGTTCTTC. Protein product: CASSYGGYNEQFF.

The V and J genes are TRBV6-5 and TRBJ2-1, with a weak D call TRBD1 (5 bases). The V gene lost 2 bases and the J gene lost 2 bases, with 13 bases spanning the gap. This CDR3 has 16 residues. CDR1 and CDR2 (germline): MNHEY, SVGAGI. The DNA for the CDR3 is TGTGCCAGCAGTTACGGGCAGGGTGTTACCTACAATGAGCAGTTCTTC. It codes for CASSYGQGVTYNEQFF.

The V gene is TRBV18, the J gene TRBJ2-5; D is unresolved. Germline V CDR1 and CDR2: KGHSH, LQKENI. The CDR3 runs 15 residues. The ends were cut back, 2 bases at V and 2 bases at J, with 12 bases in the middle. This CDR3 is CASSPEVIKQETQYF. The CDR3 nucleotides are TGTGCCAGCTCACCAGAGGTAATCAAACAAGAGACCCAGTACTTC. The entire variable domain, with the rest obtained from reference TRBV18 and TRBJ2-5, is as follows: NAGVMQNPRHLVRRRGQEARLRCSPMKGHSHVYWYRQLPEEGLKFMVYLQKENIIDESGMPKERFSAEFPKEGPSILRIQQVVRGDSAAYFCASSPEVIKQETQYFGPGTRLLVL.

The count of this clone is one. The chain employs TRBV9 and TRBJ2-6; TRBD1 matches 12 bases. Germline V CDR1 and CDR2: SGDLS, YYNGEE. The CDR3 has 20 amino acids. With V trimmed by 3 bases and J by 5 bases, 15 bases remained unmatched. The CDR3 sequence: CASSARLLGQGANRANVLTF. Written as DNA, the CDR3 is TGTGCCAGCAGCGCACGCCTTTTGGGACAGGGGGCGAATAGGGCCAACGTCCTGACTTTC.